The following is a T cell receptor beta chain sequence with its context. The data belong to a study of shared clonotypes between healthy human individuals. The CDR3 spans 18 residues. From germline, CDR1 is LGHNA and CDR2 YNFKEQ. V shed 1 base and J 8 bases; nucleotides not matched to a gene: 14. With ten immunoSEQ deep assay plates, unsorted PBMC DNA underwent sequencing. As handled by the study authors: ImmunoSEQ junction-only sequences lacked quality scores, so their filtering differed. Generated by immunoSEQ multiplex PCR, the TCRdb table keeps only in-frame clones and is missing some. V, J and clone size reflect that table, while D and trimming were determined from the DNA. The sample shows some 500,000 clones, around 77% of them seen only once. The donor cohort consisted entirely of Caucasian adults residing in Nashville, Tennessee. Genomic DNA, for the unsorted samples, came from 75 million to 95 million PBMCs.

V and J are TRBV4-2 and TRBJ2-1; 10 nucleotides agree with TRBD2. The sample taken for sequencing was PBMCs. The receptor's source is a woman aged 40 to 50 in good health. Some clones in this sample may be carry-over from other donors' samples. The CDR3 coding sequence is TGTGCCAGCAGCCAAGGTCAGGCCCCTAGCGGGAGATCGGATGAGCAGTTCTTC. Its translation is CASSQGQAPSGRSDEQFF.